These 12 T cell receptor beta chains were all obtained from the same sample, sequenced in a study of identical twins. One entry per CDR3 protein results from TCRdb running MiXCR on the 5' RACE reads. The table includes just under 650,000 distinct CDR3 sequences, under 8.5% detected once. These data are also associated with another study on yellow fever vaccine responses in identical twins.

Sequenced: PBMCs. The receptor source for this set is a young woman in good health.

The rearrangement uses TRBV6-5 and TRBJ1-1; D not resolved. V lost 2 bases to trimming and J lost 1 base, with 8 bases between them. Germline CDR1 reads MNHEY; CDR2 reads SVGAGI. The CDR3 is made up of 14 amino acids. The CDR3 loop reads CASSYGQQNTEAFF. CDR3 nucleotide sequence: TGTGCCAGCAGTTACGGGCAACAGAACACTGAAGCTTTCTTT.

The chain employs TRBV12-3 or TRBV12-4 and TRBJ2-5; TRBD1 matches 7 bases. J gave up 7 bases and V 8 bases, and 7 bases lay outside the gene matches. The length of the CDR3 is 12 residues. CDR3 amino acids: CASAGSGGTQYF. CDR3 coding DNA: TGTGCCAGCGCCGGGTCAGGGGGGACCCAGTACTTC.

This clonotype turned up a few times. The chain recombines TRBV6-1 with TRBJ2-3; tentative D call: TRBD2 (6 bases). Trimming cost V 1 base and J 8 bases, with 16 bases left between them. Germline V gene lookup returns CDR1 MNHNS and CDR2 SASEGT. The CDR3 length is 15 residues. This chain's CDR3 is CASSEVVAAGGTQYF. The CDR3, as DNA: TGTGCCAGCAGTGAAGTGGTAGCGGCCGGGGGTACGCAGTATTTT.

This clonotype came up many times. The J gene is TRBJ2-1, the V gene TRBV7-9; no clear D. The CDR3 extends over 16 amino acids. Looked up from germline, CDR1 is SEHNR and CDR2 is FQNEAQ (reference sequence). V was trimmed by 2 bases and J by 0 bases, leaving 11 bases between them. The DNA of the CDR3 is TGTGCCAGCAGCTTATTCGTTGGCCCCTCCTACAATGAGCAGTTCTTC. Its translation: CASSLFVGPSYNEQFF.

This clonotype was detected many times. This chain links TRBV7-2 with TRBJ2-3; D remains unclear. The V gene lost 0 bases and the J gene lost 2 bases, with 9 bases spanning the gap. The V gene's germline CDR1 is SGHTA and CDR2 FQGNSA. The CDR3 extends over 15 amino acids. The CDR3 loop is CASSLAPGPTDTQYF. The CDR3 nucleotides are TGTGCCAGCAGCTTAGCCCCAGGACCCACAGATACGCAGTATTTT. Using reference TRBV7-2 and TRBJ2-3 for the parts outside the CDR3, the full variable domain is GAGVSQSPSNKVTEKGKDVELRCDPISGHTALYWYRQSLGQGLEFLIYFQGNSAPDKSGLPSDRFSAERTGGSVSTLTIQRTQQEDSAVYLCASSLAPGPTDTQYFGPGTRLTVL.

The chain recombines TRBV28 with TRBJ2-1; no clear D gene. The CDR3 sequence is 11 residues long. Trimming took off 3 bases at V and 8 bases at J, with 5 bases between the two ends. Germline CDR1 and CDR2: MDHEN and SYDVKM. The chain's CDR3 is CASSFVHEQFF. In nucleotides, the CDR3 is TGTGCCAGCAGTTTCGTCCATGAGCAGTTCTTC.

This clonotype has a count of ten or more. The rearrangement joins TRBV3-1 to TRBJ2-3; maybe TRBD2 (5 bases). The CDR3 is 15 amino acids. V lost 1 base and J lost 4, with 12 bases in between. Germline V CDR1 and CDR2: LGHDT, YNNKEL (reference sequence). Written as DNA, the CDR3 is TGTGCCAGCAGCCAAGTTCTCGGGGATCCAGATACGCAGTATTTT. Amino acids: CASSQVLGDPDTQYF.

DNA of the CDR3: TGCGCCAGCAGCTTGGAGAGCGGGCGCTCCTACGAGCAGTACTTC. It codes for CASSLESGRSYEQYF. The chain employs TRBV5-1 and TRBJ2-7, with D maybe TRBD2 (6 bases). V lost 0 bases and J 0 bases, leaving 10 bases between the germline ends. This CDR3 has 15 amino acids. CDR1 is SGHRS and CDR2 is YFSETQ in the germline V gene.

This clonotype was counted ten times or more. J is TRBJ2-1 and V is TRBV20-1; 10 bases are a match to TRBD2. The V segment lost 6 bases and the J segment 6 bases; nucleotides outside the gene matches: 11. This CDR3 is built from 15 residues. CDR1 and CDR2 (germline): DFQATT, SNEGSKA (reference sequence). The CDR3 DNA reads as TGCAGTGCCCCCCGCACTAGCGGGGCGGGCAATGAGCAGTTCTTC. As protein: CSAPRTSGAGNEQFF.

The gene calls are TRBV6-1 and TRBJ1-2; 9 nucleotides align to TRBD1. CDR1 is MNHNS, CDR2 SASEGT, per germline. After removal of 6 bases from V and 4 bases from J, the junction contained 6 bases not matched to a gene. The CDR3 contains 14 residues. The CDR3 loop is CASRTGTGIYGYTF. Written as DNA, the CDR3 is TGTGCCAGCAGAACCGGGACAGGGATCTATGGCTACACCTTC.

The J gene is TRBJ2-2, the V gene TRBV9; TRBD2 matches at 8 bases. J was trimmed by 9 bases and V by 4 bases; bases with no gene match: 2. Germline V gene lookup returns CDR1 SGDLS and CDR2 YYNGEE. This CDR3 contains 12 residues. The CDR3 DNA is TGTGCCAGCAGCTTTAGCGGGAGGGAGCTGTTTTTT. This gives the protein CASSFSGRELFF. Variable domain in full (rest from reference TRBV9 and TRBJ2-2): DSGVTQTPKHLITATGQRVTLRCSPRSGDLSVYWYQQSLDQGLQFLIQYYNGEERAKGNILERFSAQQFPDLHSELNLSSLELGDSALYFCASSFSGRELFFGEGSRLTVL.

V gene TRBV6-1 combines with J gene TRBJ1-1; D perhaps matches TRBD1 (6 bases). Germline CDR1 is MNHNS and CDR2 is SASEGT. Deletions cut 6 bases from V and 0 bases from J, with 14 bases between. The CDR3 spans 15 residues. CDR3 in amino acids: CASSPGTSLNTEAFF. The CDR3 DNA is TGTGCCAGCAGCCCCGGGACATCCCTGAACACTGAAGCTTTCTTT.